The 12 T cell receptor beta chains in this list originate from one sample, sequenced in a study of T cells in Graves' hyperthyroidism and ophthalmopathy. RNA transcripts served as the template for amplifying TCR beta CDR3 regions. HTBI primers were employed in a first-round RT-PCR of the TCR CDR3. Each CDR3 protein gets one entry after TCRdb re-called the multiplex PCR reads with MiXCR. The data show some 250,000 distinct CDR3 sequences, 14% to 15% seen once. Material for sequencing was blood. These receptors all stem from a woman in her 40s with Graves' hyperthyroidism that later progressed to Graves' ophthalmopathy.

Ten or more counts support this clonotype. The rearrangement uses TRBV2 and TRBJ2-3; TRBD1 matches 7 bases. The V gene's germline CDR1 is SNHLY and CDR2 FYNNEI. The trim removed 6 bases at V and 2 bases at J, leaving 5 bases unmatched. The CDR3 is made up of 14 amino acids. CDR3 bases: TGTGCCAGCAGGGGGGACAGATACACAGATACGCAGTATTTT. It yields the protein CASRGDRYTDTQYF.

Many counts were recorded for this clonotype. The rearrangement uses TRBV11-2 and TRBJ2-3; no firm D call. The germline V gene encodes CDR1 SGHAT and CDR2 FQNNGV. The V end was cut by 2 bases, the J end by 6 bases, with 18 bases between. The CDR3 loop spans 16 amino acids. The CDR3 region is CASSLFFRPNGDTQYF. CDR3 sequence (DNA): TGTGCCAGCAGCTTATTCTTCCGTCCTAACGGGGATACGCAGTATTTT.

This clonotype has just a few counts. V is TRBV20-1 and J is TRBJ2-2; 10 bases are shared with TRBD2. The CDR3 is 17 amino acids. With V trimmed by 5 bases and J by 0 bases, 9 bases remained unmatched. The germline gives CDR1 DFQATT, CDR2 SNEGSKA (reference sequence). The CDR3 bases are TGCAGTGCTGCCGTAGCGGGAGGCCCTTCGAACACCGGGGAGCTGTTTTTT. The encoded protein is CSAAVAGGPSNTGELFF.

The chain combines TRBV27 with TRBJ2-3; D is uncertain. V was cut by 8 bases and J by 1 base, with 10 bases left in between. The germline CDR1 and CDR2 sequences are MNHEY and SMNVEV (reference sequence). The CDR3 has 13 residues. The CDR3 spells CASGSTRTDTQYF. The CDR3 DNA follows: TGTGCCAGCGGTTCGACCCGCACAGATACGCAGTATTTT.

There are many counts of this clonotype. The chain is built from TRBV5-1 and TRBJ2-3; D not certain. The CDR3 is 14 residues long. Trimming cost V 2 bases and J 2 bases, with 9 bases left between them. Germline CDR1 SGHRS, CDR2 YFSETQ. The CDR3 protein is CASSFSSTTDTQYF. The CDR3 nucleotides read TGCGCCAGCAGCTTTTCCTCGACCACAGATACGCAGTATTTT.

This clonotype was seen ten or more times. The chain carries TRBV12-3 or TRBV12-4 and TRBJ1-5, with 8 bases matching TRBD1. The CDR3 length is 16 residues. After removal of 1 base from V and 2 bases from J, the junction contained 4 bases not matched to a gene. The CDR3 DNA reads TGTGCCAGCAGTTTAGTAGGGACAGGTGGCAATCAGCCCCAGCATTTT. It translates to CASSLVGTGGNQPQHF.

This rearrangement joins TRBV19 to TRBJ2-3, with 13 bases identical to TRBD2. The CDR3 totals 17 residues. J gave up 0 bases and V 4 bases, and 4 bases lay outside the gene matches. Germline V gene sequence: CDR1 LNHDA, CDR2 SQIVND (reference sequence). DNA of the CDR3: TGTGCCAGTAGTACGACTAGCGGGAGGCGGAGCACAGATACGCAGTATTTT. Translating it yields CASSTTSGRRSTDTQYF.

This clonotype was counted ten times or more. The rearrangement uses TRBV11-2 and TRBJ2-7; TRBD1 matches 8 bases. The germline gives CDR1 SGHAT, CDR2 FQNNGV. J gave up 2 bases and V 7 bases, and 7 bases lay outside the gene matches. The CDR3 covers 14 residues. This chain's CDR3 is CASNSGTGTYEQYF. The CDR3 DNA reads as TGTGCCAGCAACTCCGGGACAGGCACCTACGAGCAGTACTTC. The variable domain in full, completed from reference TRBV11-2 and TRBJ2-7, reads EAGVAQSPRYKIIEKRQSVAFWCNPISGHATLYWYQQILGQGPKLLIQFQNNGVVDDSQLPKDRFSAERLKGVDSTLKIQPAKLEDSAVYLCASNSGTGTYEQYFGPGTRLTVT.

This clonotype was found many times. The chain combines TRBV28 with TRBJ2-7; 8 nucleotides line up with TRBD2. V shed 7 bases and J 3 bases; nucleotides not matched to a gene: 8. Looked up from germline, CDR1 is MDHEN and CDR2 is SYDVKM. The CDR3 totals 14 residues. The CDR3 protein is CASTLTGGLYEQYF. The DNA for the CDR3 is TGTGCCAGCACCCTCACGGGGGGGCTCTACGAGCAGTACTTC.

V gene TRBV28 combines with J gene TRBJ2-3; the D is unclear. Germline CDR1 MDHEN, CDR2 SYDVKM. The CDR3 has 15 amino acids. The ends were cut back, 5 bases at V and 4 bases at J, with 16 bases in the middle. CDR3 sequence reads: CASSEADLWADTQYF. The CDR3 DNA reads TGTGCCAGCAGTGAGGCTGATTTGTGGGCAGATACGCAGTATTTT. Full variable domain (outside the CDR3, taken from reference TRBV28 and TRBJ2-3): DVKVTQSSRYLVKRTGEKVFLECVQDMDHENMFWYRQDPGLGLRLIYFSYDVKMKEKGDIPEGYSVSREKKERFSLILESASTNQTSMYLCASSEADLWADTQYFGPGTRLTVL.

This clonotype was detected many times. The J gene is TRBJ2-3, the V gene TRBV3-1; a possible D gene is TRBD2 (6 bases). Germline V CDR1 and CDR2: LGHDT, YNNKEL (reference sequence). The CDR3 totals 13 residues. V was shortened by 4 bases and J by 8 bases, with 13 bases between the two germline ends. This CDR3 reads CASSPWTTRTQYF. The CDR3 nucleotides are TGTGCCAGCAGCCCCTGGACTACCCGTACGCAGTATTTT.

J is TRBJ1-4 and V is TRBV5-1; D possibly corresponds to TRBD1 (6 bases). CDR3 length: 14 amino acids. Looked up from germline, CDR1 is SGHRS and CDR2 is YFSETQ. V lost 4 bases and J 7 bases, leaving 14 bases between the germline ends. CDR3 amino acids: CASSLQGLSEKLFF. CDR3 DNA: TGCGCCAGCAGCCTGCAGGGGTTGAGTGAAAAACTGTTTTTT.